One T cell receptor beta chain is described in this entry. Here immunoSEQ multiplex PCR was the method, and the copy in TCRdb shows in-frame clones only, minus some. The sample lists 150,000 or so clones; over 85% were seen once. In germline, CDR1 is SGHRS, CDR2 YFSETQ. This CDR3 is 16 amino acids long. Trimming took 2 bases from V and 3 from J; bases not matched to a gene: 7. The sample belongs to a study of control samples from healthy donors and cancer patients. The chain employs TRBV5-1 and TRBJ2-5; the match to TRBD2 covers 10 bases. Sequenced input: blood. This clonotype was sampled from a man in his late teens or twenties in good health. CDR3 DNA: TGCGCCAGCAGCTTATCGGCTAGCGGGAGTGAAGAGACCCAGTACTTC. Protein: CASSLSASGSEETQYF.